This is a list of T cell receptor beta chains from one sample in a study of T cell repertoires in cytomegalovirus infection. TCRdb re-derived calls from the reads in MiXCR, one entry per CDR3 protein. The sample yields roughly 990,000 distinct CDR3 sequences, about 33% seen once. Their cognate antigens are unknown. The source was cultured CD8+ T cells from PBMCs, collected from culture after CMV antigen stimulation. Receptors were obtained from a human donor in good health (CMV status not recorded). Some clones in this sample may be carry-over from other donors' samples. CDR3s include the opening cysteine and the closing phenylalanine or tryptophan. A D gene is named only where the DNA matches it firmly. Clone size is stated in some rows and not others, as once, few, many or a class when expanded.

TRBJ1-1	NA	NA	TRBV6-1	CASSEGGGRKAEAFF	TGTGCCAGCAGTGAAGGTGGGGGGCGCAAGGCTGAAGCTTTCTTT
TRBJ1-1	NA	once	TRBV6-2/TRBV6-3	CASTLGGRMNTEAFF	TGTGCCAGCACCTTGGGGGGGCGAATGAACACTGAAGCTTTCTTT
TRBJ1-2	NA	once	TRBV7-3	CASSPSGTPDYGYTF	TGTGCCAGCAGCCCCTCCGGGACACCTGACTATGGCTACACCTTC
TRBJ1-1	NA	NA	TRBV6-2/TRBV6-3	CASSYRAQNTEAFF	TGTGCCAGCAGTTATAGGGCCCAGAACACTGAAGCTTTCTTT
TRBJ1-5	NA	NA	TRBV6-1	CASRPLRDSNQPQHF	TGTGCCAGCAGGCCACTCCGGGACAGCAATCAGCCCCAGCATTTT
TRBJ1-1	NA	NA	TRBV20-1	CSAALPQNTEAFF	TGCAGTGCTGCTTTACCCCAGAACACTGAAGCTTTCTTT
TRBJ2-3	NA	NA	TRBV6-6	CASSRELSTDTQYF	TGTGCCAGCAGTAGGGAGCTTAGCACAGATACGCAGTATTTT
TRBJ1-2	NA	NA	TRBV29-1	CSAGGPNYGYTF	TGCAGCGCGGGGGGCCCTAACTATGGCTACACCTTC
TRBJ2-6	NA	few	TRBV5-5	CASSWDISGANVLTF	TGTGCCAGCAGCTGGGACATCTCTGGGGCCAACGTCCTGACTTTC
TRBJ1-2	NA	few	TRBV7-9	CASSWASAIDNGYTF	TGTGCCAGCAGCTGGGCTAGCGCGATAGACAATGGCTACACCTTC
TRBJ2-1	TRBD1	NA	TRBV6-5	CASSYTDRVFNEQFF	TGTGCCAGCAGTTACACCGACAGGGTTTTCAATGAGCAGTTCTTC
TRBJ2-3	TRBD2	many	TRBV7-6	CASSLRLAGGLTRTDTQYF	TGTGCCAGCAGCTTAAGACTAGCGGGGGGACTTACACGCACAGATACGCAGTATTTT
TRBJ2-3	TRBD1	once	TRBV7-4	CASSLPDRPKNTDTQYF	TGTGCCAGCAGCTTACCGGACAGGCCCAAGAACACAGATACGCAGTATTTT
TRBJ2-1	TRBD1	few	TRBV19	CASKEQGARNEQFF	TGTGCCAGTAAGGAACAGGGGGCGCGTAATGAGCAGTTCTTC
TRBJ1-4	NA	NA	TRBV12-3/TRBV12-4	CASSSSTGLNEKLFF	TGTGCCAGCAGCTCCTCGACAGGCCTTAATGAAAAACTGTTTTTT
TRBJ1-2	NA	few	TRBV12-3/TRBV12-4	CASSPLLGYGYTF	TGTGCCAGCAGTCCCCTTTTGGGCTATGGCTACACCTTC
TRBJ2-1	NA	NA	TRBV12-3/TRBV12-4	CASSESSLSYNEQFF	TGTGCCAGCAGTGAATCTAGCTTGTCCTACAATGAGCAGTTCTTC
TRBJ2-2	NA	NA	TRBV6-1	CASSEVRAGELFF	TGTGCCAGCAGTGAGGTCAGGGCCGGGGAGCTGTTTTTT
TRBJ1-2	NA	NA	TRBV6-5	CASSYSGPRGDGEGYTF	TGTGCCAGCAGTTACTCGGGTCCGAGGGGAGACGGGGAAGGCTACACCTTC
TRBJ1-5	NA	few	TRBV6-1	CASSEENQPQHF	TGTGCCAGCAGTGAAGAGAACCAGCCCCAGCATTTT
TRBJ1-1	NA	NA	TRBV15	CATNRDRGGGTEAFF	TGTGCCACCAACAGAGATCGGGGTGGAGGCACTGAAGCTTTCTTT
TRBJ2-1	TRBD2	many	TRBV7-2	CASSLRFGTSGGAHFDEQFF	TGTGCCAGCAGCTTAAGATTTGGGACTAGCGGGGGGGCCCATTTTGATGAGCAGTTCTTC